The 4 T cell receptor beta chains listed next were all sequenced from one sample in a study of T-cell reconstitution after alpha-beta-depleted transplantation in children. This sample's TCRbeta library carried unique molecular identifier barcodes. TCRdb redid the calling of the PCR reads with MiXCR, one entry per CDR3 protein. Here the sample spans approximately 490,000 distinct CDR3 sequences, roughly an eighth being singletons. Sequencing used PBMCs from the stem cell graft donor, obtained from the stem cell graft. The receptors were gathered from a human donor who donated a stem cell graft to a child with combined immunodeficiency.

This clonotype was detected a few times. As DNA, the CDR3 is TGTGCCAGTAATAGTCCACAGGGGTCCTACTCCTACAATGAGCAGTTCTTC. Its protein product is CASNSPQGSYSYNEQFF. The rearrangement links TRBV19 to TRBJ2-1, with 7 positions matching TRBD1. CDR3 size: 17 residues. J lost 0 bases, V lost 7 bases, and 12 bases had no gene match. The germline CDR1 and CDR2 sequences are LNHDA and SQIVND (reference sequence).

This clonotype was counted many times. The chain uses TRBV5-1 and TRBJ2-5, with TRBD1 matching 7 bases. Germline-derived CDR1 and CDR2 are SGHRS and YFSETQ. There are 14 residues in the CDR3. With 1 base clipped from V and 4 bases from J, the junction kept 4 bases outside the gene matches. The CDR3 spells CASSLLGTAETQYF. The CDR3 DNA reads as TGCGCCAGCAGCTTGCTCGGGACAGCAGAGACCCAGTACTTC.

This clonotype has at least ten counts. V usage is TRBV14 and J usage is TRBJ1-4, with D unclear. V lost 0 bases, J lost 7 bases, and 18 bases lay in between. This CDR3 spans 17 amino acids. Germline V gives CDR1 SGHDN, CDR2 FVKESK. The CDR3 is CASSQDRWGSWSEKLFF. As DNA, the CDR3 is TGTGCCAGCAGCCAAGATCGGTGGGGTAGTTGGAGTGAAAAACTGTTTTTT. The complete variable domain, with remaining parts taken from reference TRBV14 and TRBJ1-4, reads EAGVTQFPSHSVIEKGQTVTLRCDPISGHDNLYWYRRVMGKEIKFLLHFVKESKQDESGMPNNRFLAERTGGTYSTLKVQPAELEDSGVYFCASSQDRWGSWSEKLFFGSGTQLSVL.

The chain links TRBV15 to TRBJ2-2; no clear D. The CDR3 is 14 amino acids. The ends were cut back, 1 base at V and 2 bases at J, with 5 bases in the middle. Germline V gene sequence: CDR1 LNHNV, CDR2 YYDKDF (reference sequence). CDR3 in amino acids: CATSRGVNTGELFF. CDR3 in DNA: TGTGCCACCAGCAGAGGTGTAAACACCGGGGAGCTGTTTTTT.